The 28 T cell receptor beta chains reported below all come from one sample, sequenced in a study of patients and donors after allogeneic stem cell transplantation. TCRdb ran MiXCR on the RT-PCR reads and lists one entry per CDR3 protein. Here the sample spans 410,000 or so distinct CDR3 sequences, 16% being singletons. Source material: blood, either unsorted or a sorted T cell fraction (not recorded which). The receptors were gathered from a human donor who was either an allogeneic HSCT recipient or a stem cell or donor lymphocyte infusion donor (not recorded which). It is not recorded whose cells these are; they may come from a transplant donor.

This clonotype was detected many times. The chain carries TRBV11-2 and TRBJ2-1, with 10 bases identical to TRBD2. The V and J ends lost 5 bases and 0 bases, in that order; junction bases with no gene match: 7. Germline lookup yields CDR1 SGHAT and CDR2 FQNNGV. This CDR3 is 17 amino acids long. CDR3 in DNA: TGTGCCAGCAGCCAGACTAGCGGGCGCCGCTCCTACAATGAGCAGTTCTTC. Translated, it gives CASSQTSGRRSYNEQFF.

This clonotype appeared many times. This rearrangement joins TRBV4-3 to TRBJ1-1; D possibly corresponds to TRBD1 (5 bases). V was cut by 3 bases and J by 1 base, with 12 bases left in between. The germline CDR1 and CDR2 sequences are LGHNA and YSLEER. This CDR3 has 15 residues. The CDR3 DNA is TGCGCCAGCAGCCACGCGCGGGGGTGGAACACTGAAGCTTTCTTT. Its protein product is CASSHARGWNTEAFF.

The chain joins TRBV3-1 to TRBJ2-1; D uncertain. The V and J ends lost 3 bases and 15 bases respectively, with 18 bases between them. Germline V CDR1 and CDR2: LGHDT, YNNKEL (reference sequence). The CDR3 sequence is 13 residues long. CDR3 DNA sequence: TGTGCCAGCAGCCAGACCGGGTTTTCCACGGCGTTCTTC. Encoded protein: CASSQTGFSTAFF.

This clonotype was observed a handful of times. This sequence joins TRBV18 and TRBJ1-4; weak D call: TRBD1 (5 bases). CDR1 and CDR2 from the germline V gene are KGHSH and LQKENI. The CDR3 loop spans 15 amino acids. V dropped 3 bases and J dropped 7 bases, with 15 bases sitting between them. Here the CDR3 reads CASSPSGRSTEKLFF. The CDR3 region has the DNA TGTGCCAGCTCACCGTCGGGACGGTCTACTGAAAAACTGTTTTTT.

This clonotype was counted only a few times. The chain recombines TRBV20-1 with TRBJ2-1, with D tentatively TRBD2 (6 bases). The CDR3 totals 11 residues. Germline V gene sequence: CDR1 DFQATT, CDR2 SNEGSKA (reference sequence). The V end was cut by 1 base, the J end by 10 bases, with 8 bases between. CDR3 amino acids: CSARGGGEQFF. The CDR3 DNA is TGCAGTGCTAGAGGGGGAGGAGAGCAGTTCTTC.

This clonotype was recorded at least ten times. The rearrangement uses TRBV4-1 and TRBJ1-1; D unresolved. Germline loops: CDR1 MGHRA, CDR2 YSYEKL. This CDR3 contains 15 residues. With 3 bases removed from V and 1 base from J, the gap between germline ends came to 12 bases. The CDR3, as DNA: TGCGCCAGCAGCCAGTGGGAGGGCAGGAACACTGAAGCTTTCTTT. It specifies CASSQWEGRNTEAFF.

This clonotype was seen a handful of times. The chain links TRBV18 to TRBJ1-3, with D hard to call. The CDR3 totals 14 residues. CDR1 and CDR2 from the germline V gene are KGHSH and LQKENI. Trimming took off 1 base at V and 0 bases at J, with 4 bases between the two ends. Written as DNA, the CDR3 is TGTGCCAGCTCACCACAAGACTCTGGAAACACCATATATTTT. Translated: CASSPQDSGNTIYF.

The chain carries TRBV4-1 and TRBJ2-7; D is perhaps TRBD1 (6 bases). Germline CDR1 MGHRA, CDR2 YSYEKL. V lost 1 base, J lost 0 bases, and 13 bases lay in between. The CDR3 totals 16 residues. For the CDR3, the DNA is TGCGCCAGCAGCCAAGCTCCCAGGGGACCCTCCTACGAGCAGTACTTC. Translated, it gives CASSQAPRGPSYEQYF.

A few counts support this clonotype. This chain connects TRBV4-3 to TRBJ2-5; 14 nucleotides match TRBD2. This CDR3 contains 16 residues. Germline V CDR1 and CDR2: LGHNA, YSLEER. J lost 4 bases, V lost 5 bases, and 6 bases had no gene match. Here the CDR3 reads CASSYGTSGRIETQYF. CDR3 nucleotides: TGCGCCAGCAGCTACGGGACTAGCGGGAGAATAGAGACCCAGTACTTC.

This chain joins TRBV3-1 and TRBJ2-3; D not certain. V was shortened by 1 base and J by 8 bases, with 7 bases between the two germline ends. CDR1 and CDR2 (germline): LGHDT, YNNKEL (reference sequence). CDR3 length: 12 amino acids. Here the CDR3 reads CASSQAWGTQYF. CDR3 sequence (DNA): TGTGCCAGCAGCCAAGCGTGGGGTACGCAGTATTTT.

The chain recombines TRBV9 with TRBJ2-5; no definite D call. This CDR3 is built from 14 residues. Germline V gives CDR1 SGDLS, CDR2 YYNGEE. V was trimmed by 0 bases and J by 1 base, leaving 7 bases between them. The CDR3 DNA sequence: TGTGCCAGCAGCGTAGGTCGGCCCCAAGAGACCCAGTACTTC. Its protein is CASSVGRPQETQYF.

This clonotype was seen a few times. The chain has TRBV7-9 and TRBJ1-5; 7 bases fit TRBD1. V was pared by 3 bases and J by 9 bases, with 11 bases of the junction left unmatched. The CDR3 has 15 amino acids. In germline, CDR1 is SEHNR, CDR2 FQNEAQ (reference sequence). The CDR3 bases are TGTGCCAGCAGCTTCGGTTCGGCAGGGGGTCGGCCCCAGCATTTT. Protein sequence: CASSFGSAGGRPQHF.

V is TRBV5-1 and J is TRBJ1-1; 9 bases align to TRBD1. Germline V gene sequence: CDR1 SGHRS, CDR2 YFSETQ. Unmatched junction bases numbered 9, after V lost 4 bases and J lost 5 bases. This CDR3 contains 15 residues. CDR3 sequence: CASSPTGGWKTEAFF. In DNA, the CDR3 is TGCGCCAGCAGCCCGACAGGGGGTTGGAAAACTGAAGCTTTCTTT.

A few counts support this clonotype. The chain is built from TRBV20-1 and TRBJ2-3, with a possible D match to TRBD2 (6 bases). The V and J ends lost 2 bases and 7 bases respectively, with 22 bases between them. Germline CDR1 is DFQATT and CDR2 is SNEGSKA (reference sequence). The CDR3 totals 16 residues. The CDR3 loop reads CSARPRGGGANHTQYF. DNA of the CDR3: TGCAGTGCTAGACCCCGGGGAGGAGGGGCGAATCATACGCAGTATTTT.

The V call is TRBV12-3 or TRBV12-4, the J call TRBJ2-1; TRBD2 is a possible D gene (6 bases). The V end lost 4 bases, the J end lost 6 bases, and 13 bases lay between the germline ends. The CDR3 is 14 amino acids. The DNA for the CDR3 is TGTGCCAGCAGTTGGGACTTCATTTCCAATGAGCAGTTCTTC. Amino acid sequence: CASSWDFISNEQFF.

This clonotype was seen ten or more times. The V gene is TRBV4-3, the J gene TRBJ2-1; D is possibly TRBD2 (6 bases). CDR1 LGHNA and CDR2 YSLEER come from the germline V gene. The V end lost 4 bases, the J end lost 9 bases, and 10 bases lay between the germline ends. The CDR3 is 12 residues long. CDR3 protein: CASSRLGGEQFF. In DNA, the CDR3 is TGCGCCAGCAGCCGCCTGGGAGGTGAGCAGTTCTTC.

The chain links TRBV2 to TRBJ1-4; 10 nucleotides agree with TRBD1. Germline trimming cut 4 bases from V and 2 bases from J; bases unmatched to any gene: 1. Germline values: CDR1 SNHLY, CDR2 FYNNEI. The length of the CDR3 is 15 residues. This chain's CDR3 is CASSGGQGTNEKLFF. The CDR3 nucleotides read TGTGCCAGCAGTGGGGGACAGGGGACTAATGAAAAACTGTTTTTT.

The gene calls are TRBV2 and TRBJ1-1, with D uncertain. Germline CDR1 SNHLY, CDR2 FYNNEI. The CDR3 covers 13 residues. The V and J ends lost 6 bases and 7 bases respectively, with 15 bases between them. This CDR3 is CASSPNGRGEAFF. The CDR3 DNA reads TGTGCCAGCAGCCCAAATGGGAGAGGTGAAGCTTTCTTT.

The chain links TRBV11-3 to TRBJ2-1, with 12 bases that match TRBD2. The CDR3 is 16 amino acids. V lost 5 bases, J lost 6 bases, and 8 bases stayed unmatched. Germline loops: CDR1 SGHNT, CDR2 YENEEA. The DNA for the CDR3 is TGTGCCAGCAGCCGCCGGCTAGCGGGAGGGTTCAATGAGCAGTTCTTC. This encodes CASSRRLAGGFNEQFF.

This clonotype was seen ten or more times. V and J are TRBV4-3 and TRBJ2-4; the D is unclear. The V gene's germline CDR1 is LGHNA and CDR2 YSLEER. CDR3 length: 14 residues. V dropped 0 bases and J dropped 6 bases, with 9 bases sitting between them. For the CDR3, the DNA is TGCGCCAGCAGCCAAGATGGGGTTAGAAACATTCAGTACTTC. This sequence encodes CASSQDGVRNIQYF.

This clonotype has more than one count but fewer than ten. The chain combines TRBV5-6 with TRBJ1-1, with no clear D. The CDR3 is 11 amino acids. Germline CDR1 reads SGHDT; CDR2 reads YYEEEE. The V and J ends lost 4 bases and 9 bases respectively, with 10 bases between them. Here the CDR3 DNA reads TGTGCCAGCAGCCTCCGGGCCCAAGCTTTCTTT. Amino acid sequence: CASSLRAQAFF.

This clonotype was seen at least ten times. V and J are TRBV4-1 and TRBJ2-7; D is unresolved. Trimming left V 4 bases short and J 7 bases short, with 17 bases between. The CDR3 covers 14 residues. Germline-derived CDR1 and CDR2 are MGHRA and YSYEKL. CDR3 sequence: CASSLNWPEREQYF. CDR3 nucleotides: TGCGCCAGCAGCCTAAATTGGCCTGAGCGAGAGCAGTACTTC.

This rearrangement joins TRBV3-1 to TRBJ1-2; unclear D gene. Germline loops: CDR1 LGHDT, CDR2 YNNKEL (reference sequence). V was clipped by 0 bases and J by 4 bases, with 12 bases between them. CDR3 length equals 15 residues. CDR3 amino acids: CASSQEAGVGYGYTF. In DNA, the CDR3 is TGTGCCAGCAGCCAAGAGGCGGGAGTGGGCTATGGCTACACCTTC.

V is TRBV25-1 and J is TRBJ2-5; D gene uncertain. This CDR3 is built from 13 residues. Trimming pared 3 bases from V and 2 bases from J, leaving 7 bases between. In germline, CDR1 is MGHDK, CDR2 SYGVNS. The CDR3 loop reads CASSDGGQETQYF. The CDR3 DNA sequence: TGTGCCAGCAGTGATGGCGGTCAAGAGACCCAGTACTTC.

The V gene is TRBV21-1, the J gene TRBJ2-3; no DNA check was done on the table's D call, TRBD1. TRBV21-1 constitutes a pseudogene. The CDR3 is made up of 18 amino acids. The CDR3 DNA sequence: TGTGCCAGCAGCAAGGGGGACAGGAGCGGGAAAGACACAGATACGCAGTATTTT. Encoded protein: CASSKGDRSGKDTDTQYF.

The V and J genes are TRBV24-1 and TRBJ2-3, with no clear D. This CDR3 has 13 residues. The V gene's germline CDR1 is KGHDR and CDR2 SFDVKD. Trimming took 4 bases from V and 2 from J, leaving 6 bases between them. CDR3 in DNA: TGTGCCACCAGTGAGGACGCCACAGATACGCAGTATTTT. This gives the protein CATSEDATDTQYF.

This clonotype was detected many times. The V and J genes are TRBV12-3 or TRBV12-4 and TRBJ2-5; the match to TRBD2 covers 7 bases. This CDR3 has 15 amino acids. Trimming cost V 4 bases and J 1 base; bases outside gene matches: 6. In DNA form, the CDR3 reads TGTGCCAGCAGTTCCCGGGGGGACGCCCAAGAGACCCAGTACTTC. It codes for CASSSRGDAQETQYF.

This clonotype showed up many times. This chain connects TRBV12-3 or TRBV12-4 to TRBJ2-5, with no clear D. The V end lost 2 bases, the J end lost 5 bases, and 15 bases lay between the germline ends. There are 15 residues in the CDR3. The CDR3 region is CASSLLRSTWETQYF. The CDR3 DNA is TGTGCCAGCAGTTTATTACGGTCAACCTGGGAGACCCAGTACTTC.